Below, one T cell receptor (beta chain) is given with its context. This CDR3 has 11 amino acids. The germline V gene has CDR1 LGHNA and CDR2 YNFKEQ. Trimming shortened V by 4 bases and J by 6 bases, and 7 bases separated the two germline ends. This entry is derived from a study of sequential checkpoint blockade in melanoma. Study-level background: Patients were randomized 1:1 to nivolumab-then-ipilimumab or ipilimumab-then-nivolumab first-line. Both treatment sequences were followed by maintenance nivolumab.

Profiling relied on immunoSEQ multiplex PCR, and the TCRdb table lists in-frame clones only, not all of them. The sample holds about 27,000 clones, about 72% seen once. Treatment of the sample: randomized to nivolumab then ipilimumab (arm A) or the reverse (arm B). Sorted cells were live CD3+CD8+, lacking CD19 and CD56, from PBMCs. The chain is built from TRBV4-2 and TRBJ2-7; D gene ambiguous. This clonotype originated in a human donor with melanoma. The starting material was CD8+ T cells sorted from blood (inferred from file names), obtained from a patient given nivolumab and ipilimumab in sequence. CDR3 DNA: TGTGCCAGCAGCCTCAACGGCGAGCAGTACTTC. Translated, it gives CASSLNGEQYF.